This paragraph reports one TCR beta chain. The V gene lost 4 bases and the J gene lost 3 bases, with 26 bases spanning the gap. CDR3 length: 18 residues. Germline V gene data show CDR1 as SGHRS and CDR2 as YFSETQ. The data are from a study of blood T cell repertoires in COVID-19. Whole-study context: T cells, B-cell-depleted T cells, or PBMCs provided the cDNA or gDNA that served as material.

In the authors' methods: Estimates of nucleated cell counts were drawn from the amplification of reference gene primers. Assay: immunoSEQ multiplex PCR; the TCRdb copy retains only in-frame clones and omits some. Clone size and the V and J calls come from that table; the DNA yielded D and trimming. The data contain roughly 75,000 clones, just under 85% of them seen just once; the ten biggest clones take up approximately 28%. Sequenced sample: peripheral blood. The sequence was obtained from a man between 65 and 85 years old with acute or convalescent COVID-19. The rearrangement uses TRBV5-1 and TRBJ2-7; maybe TRBD1 (5 bases). DNA for the CDR3: TGCGCCAGCAGCCCGAGACCATCCTTACAGGAAAATGTCTACGAGCAGTACTTC. Protein sequence: CASSPRPSLQENVYEQYF.